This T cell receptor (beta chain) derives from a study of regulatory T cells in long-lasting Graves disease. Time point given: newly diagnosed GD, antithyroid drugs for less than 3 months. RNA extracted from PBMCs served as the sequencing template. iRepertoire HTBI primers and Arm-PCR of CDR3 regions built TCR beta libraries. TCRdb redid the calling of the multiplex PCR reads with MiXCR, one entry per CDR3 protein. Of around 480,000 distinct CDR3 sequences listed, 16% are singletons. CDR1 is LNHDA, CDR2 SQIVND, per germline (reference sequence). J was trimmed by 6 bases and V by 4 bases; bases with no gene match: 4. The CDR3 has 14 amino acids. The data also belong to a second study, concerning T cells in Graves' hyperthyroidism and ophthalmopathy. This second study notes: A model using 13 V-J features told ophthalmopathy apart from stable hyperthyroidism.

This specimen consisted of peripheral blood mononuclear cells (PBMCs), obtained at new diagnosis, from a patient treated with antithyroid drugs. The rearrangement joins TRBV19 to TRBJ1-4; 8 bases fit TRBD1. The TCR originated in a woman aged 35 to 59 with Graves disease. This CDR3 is CASSSQGADEKLFF. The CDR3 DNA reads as TGTGCCAGTAGTAGCCAGGGGGCTGATGAAAAACTGTTTTTT.